The sequence of this TCR beta chain was determined in a study of post-analysis software for immune sequencing data. Overall study: Included among the disease courses, which were recorded for the cohort, were relapsing-remitting, secondary progressive and progressive-relapsing multiple sclerosis.

Unique molecular identifiers were carried by the TCR beta cDNA libraries. In TCRdb, the PCR reads were re-called with MiXCR into one record per CDR3 protein. The sample has roughly 620,000 distinct CDR3 sequences; 44% are singletons. This clonotype was counted a few times. The antigen remains undetermined. Points from the study as a whole: Samples prepared in the same batch strongly co-clustered by F measure. The study found TRBV5-6, TRBV5-1 and TRBV20-1 among a handful of TRBV segments more frequent in patients than controls.

V was shortened by 0 bases and J by 3 bases, with 9 bases between the two germline ends. CDR3 length: 14 residues. Germline loops: CDR1 MGHRA, CDR2 YSYEKL. The TCR originated in a girl aged 10 to 17 with multiple sclerosis. The sequencing input was blood. The chain links TRBV4-1 to TRBJ2-7, with a possible D match to TRBD2 (5 bases). The CDR3 sequence is CASSQDALVYEQYF. CDR3 in DNA: TGCGCCAGCAGCCAAGACGCACTAGTCTACGAGCAGTACTTC.